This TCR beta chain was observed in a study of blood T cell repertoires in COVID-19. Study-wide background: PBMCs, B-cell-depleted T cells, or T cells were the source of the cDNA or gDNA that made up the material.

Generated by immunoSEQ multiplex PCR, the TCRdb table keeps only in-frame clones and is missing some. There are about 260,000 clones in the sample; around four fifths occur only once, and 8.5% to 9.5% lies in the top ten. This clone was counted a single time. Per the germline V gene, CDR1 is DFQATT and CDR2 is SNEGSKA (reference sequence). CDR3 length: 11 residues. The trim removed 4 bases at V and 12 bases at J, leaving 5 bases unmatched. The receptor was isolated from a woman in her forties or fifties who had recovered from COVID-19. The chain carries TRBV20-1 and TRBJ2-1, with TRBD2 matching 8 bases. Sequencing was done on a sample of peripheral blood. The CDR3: CSATPTSGQFF. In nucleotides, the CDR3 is TGCAGTGCTACCCCCACTAGCGGGCAGTTCTTC.